These T cell receptor beta chains were read from a single sample in a study of STAT3 mutations in large granular lymphocyte leukemia. TCRdb keeps only in-frame clones here, not all; method: immunoSEQ multiplex PCR. The data show approximately 13,000 clones, over 85% seen once. The source material was peripheral blood mononuclear cells. Every receptor here comes from a man aged 35-49 years with T-cell large granular lymphocyte leukemia. Some clones in this sample may be carry-over from other donors' samples. Each CDR3 is given with its conserved first and last residue. Each record gives: J gene, CDR3 length, clone size, V gene, D gene, CDR3 DNA, CDR3 protein. A D gene is named only where the DNA matches it firmly. Clone sizes are given selectively: once, few, many, or a class where the clone is expanded.

TRBJ2-7 13 once TRBV5-4 NA TGTGCCAGCAGCTTGAGGGGGGACTACGAGCAGTACTTC CASSLRGDYEQYF
TRBJ2-3 15 NA TRBV5-1 TRBD1 TGCGCCAGCAGCTTACAGGGGTTCGGTTCAGATACGCAGTATTTT CASSLQGFGSDTQYF
TRBJ2-5 15 NA TRBV11-2 TRBD2 TGTGCCAGCAGCTTAGACGGGACTAGCAGGGAGACCCAGTACTTC CASSLDGTSRETQYF
TRBJ1-4 15 NA TRBV7-8 NA TGTGCCAGCAGCGTAGAGGGGTCCGCTAATGAAAAACTGTTTTTT CASSVEGSANEKLFF
TRBJ2-7 17 once TRBV7-2 TRBD2 TGTGCCAGCAGCGGCACGGGACTAGCGGGGGTCTCCTACGAGCAGTACTTC CASSGTGLAGVSYEQYF
TRBJ1-5 13 NA TRBV18 NA TGTGCCAGCTCACGAGAAAGGACTCAGCCCCAGCATTTT CASSRERTQPQHF
TRBJ1-1 16 NA TRBV5-6 NA TGTGCCAGCAGCTTGGCCTCGTGGGGGTCTCGGCCTGAAGCTTTCTTT CASSLASWGSRPEAFF
TRBJ2-7 16 once TRBV9 NA TGTGCCAGCAGCCCGCGACGACAGGTTTTCTCCTACGAGCAGTACTTC CASSPRRQVFSYEQYF
TRBJ2-7 12 NA TRBV5-6 NA TGTGCCAGCAGCTATCCTGGGGAGGCAGAGTACTTC CASSYPGEAEYF
TRBJ2-3 13 NA TRBV11-2 NA TGTGCCAGCAGCGCCCGCATCACAGATACGCAGTATTTT CASSARITDTQYF
TRBJ2-3 18 NA TRBV9 TRBD2 TGTGCCAGCAGCGTAATAGGAGGGCGGGGGACTAGCACAGATACGCAGTATTTT CASSVIGGRGTSTDTQYF
TRBJ2-7 16 NA TRBV4-1 TRBD1 TGCGCCAGCAGCCCTAATACAGGGGCCACCTACTACGAGCAGTACTTC CASSPNTGATYYEQYF
TRBJ2-7 14 NA TRBV4-3 TRBD2 TGCGCCAGCAGCCCCGGCGGGGGGCCCTACGAGCAGTACTTC CASSPGGGPYEQYF
TRBJ2-3 15 NA TRBV4-3 TRBD2 TGCGCCAGCAGTCCCGGACTAGCGGGGGTAGATACGCAGTATTTT CASSPGLAGVDTQYF
TRBJ1-2 17 NA TRBV10-3 TRBD1 TGTGCCATCAAAGTGTGGACAGGACGGAGGGGGTTCTATGGCTACACCTTC CAIKVWTGRRGFYGYTF
TRBJ2-1 18 once TRBV7-9 TRBD2 TGTGCCAGCAGCTCCCAAGAGTCCACTAGCGGCTCCTACAATGAGCAGTTCTTC CASSSQESTSGSYNEQFF
TRBJ2-1 16 NA TRBV6-5 TRBD1 TGTGCCAGCAGTTACCCGGGACAGGGGAAGAGCAATGAGCAGTTCTTC CASSYPGQGKSNEQFF
TRBJ1-1 15 NA TRBV9 TRBD1 TGTGCCAGCAGCGTAGGGTGGACAGGGAACACTGAAGCTTTCTTT CASSVGWTGNTEAFF
TRBJ1-5 14 NA TRBV7-2 NA TGTGCCAGCAGCGATGGACTGATCAATCAGCCCCAGCATTTT CASSDGLINQPQHF
TRBJ2-7 16 once TRBV10-3 TRBD2 TGTGCCATCAGTGAGTCGACGCTAGCGGGGGACTACGAGCAGTACTTC CAISESTLAGDYEQYF
TRBJ2-7 13 NA TRBV4-1 NA TGCGCCAGCAGCCGAGGCAGGACCTACGAGCAGTACTTC CASSRGRTYEQYF
TRBJ2-3 16 NA TRBV4-3 TRBD2 TGCGCCAGCAGCCAAGACAGCGCGGGGGGGCGAGATACGCAGTATTTT CASSQDSAGGRDTQYF
TRBJ2-7 14 NA TRBV30 TRBD1 TGTGCCTCTACCCCCGGGACAGGAGGGGACGAGCAGTACTTC CASTPGTGGDEQYF
TRBJ2-7 11 NA TRBV6-6 NA TGTGCCACCTCGGACGGTTACGAGCAGTACTTC CATSDGYEQYF
TRBJ1-4 16 NA TRBV4-1 TRBD1 TGCGCCAGCAGCCAACAGCAGGGGGTAGCTAATGAAAAACTGTTTTTT CASSQQQGVANEKLFF
TRBJ1-2 13 large TRBV7-2 NA TGTGCCAGCAGCTCCAGGGAGAACTATGGCTACACCTTC CASSSRENYGYTF
TRBJ2-7 17 once TRBV6-1 NA TGTGCCAGCAGTGACCGGGGGCAGGGGGGGTACTCCTACGAGCAGTACTTC CASSDRGQGGYSYEQYF
TRBJ1-4 15 NA TRBV7-9 NA TGTGCCAGCAGCTTAGGTGACAACTCAGACGAAAAACTGTTTTTT CASSLGDNSDEKLFF
TRBJ1-1 16 NA TRBV7-9 NA TGTGCCAGCCTACATAACCGGGGACTGGGGAACACTGAAGCTTTCTTT CASLHNRGLGNTEAFF
TRBJ1-2 13 NA TRBV7-2 NA TGTGCCAGCAGCCCGACAGTAACGCATGGCTACACCTTC CASSPTVTHGYTF
TRBJ1-2 14 NA TRBV28 NA TGTGCCAGCACCATCCCGTCAGGGTCGGGGGGCTACACCTTC CASTIPSGSGGYTF
TRBJ2-7 15 NA TRBV4-3 NA TGCGCCAGCAGCCAAGATAAGGGAGGGGGGTACGAGCAGTACTTC CASSQDKGGGYEQYF
TRBJ1-2 16 NA TRBV30 NA TGTGCCTGGAGTCCGATCCCCCAGGGATTCTCATATGGCTACACCTTC CAWSPIPQGFSYGYTF
TRBJ1-6 12 NA TRBV30 NA TGTGCCTGGAGTGCAGTTAAGTCACCCCTCCACTTT CAWSAVKSPLHF
TRBJ1-1 14 NA TRBV7-3 TRBD1 TGTGCCAGCAGCACCCGACAGGGGAACACTGAAGCTTTCTTT CASSTRQGNTEAFF
TRBJ2-1 12 NA TRBV4-3 NA TGCGCCAGCAGCCAAGTAGGGAATGAGCAGTTCTTC CASSQVGNEQFF
TRBJ1-4 19 NA TRBV30 NA TGTGCCTGGAGTTCGCAGGGGACGGTGGCCGTTCCAACTAATGAAAAACTGTTTTTT CAWSSQGTVAVPTNEKLFF
TRBJ1-5 15 once TRBV27 TRBD1 TGTGCCAGCAGTTTAGGGACAGGGGTAAGTCAGCCCCAGCATTTT CASSLGTGVSQPQHF
TRBJ1-1 14 NA TRBV18 NA TGTGCCAGCTCACCAGTACAGGGCCGGACTGAAGCTTTCTTT CASSPVQGRTEAFF
TRBJ1-2 14 NA TRBV6-6 NA TGTGCCAGCAGTTACTCCCCCGAGGGCTATGGCTACACCTTC CASSYSPEGYGYTF
TRBJ1-3 16 NA TRBV4-3 NA TGCGCCAGCAGCCAGGGGGACCGCTCCTCTGGAAACACCATATATTTT CASSQGDRSSGNTIYF
TRBJ2-3 14 NA TRBV7-2 NA TGTGCCAGCAGCTTAGTGGCAATGACAGATACGCAGTATTTT CASSLVAMTDTQYF
TRBJ2-7 14 NA TRBV7-8 TRBD2 TGTGCCAGCAGCTTAGCTGGGGGGGCCTACGAGCAGTACTTC CASSLAGGAYEQYF
TRBJ1-1 13 NA TRBV11-1 NA TGTGCCAGCAGCTTAGCTTTGAACACTGAAGCTTTCTTT CASSLALNTEAFF
TRBJ2-3 13 NA TRBV5-6 NA TGTGCCAGCAGCTTGATACTTGGTGCTACGCAGTATTTT CASSLILGATQYF
TRBJ1-2 15 NA TRBV7-2 TRBD1 TGTGCCAGCAGCCCTGGACCCGGGACAGGGGGCGGCTACACCTTC CASSPGPGTGGGYTF
TRBJ1-3 15 NA TRBV5-1 TRBD1 TGCGCCAGCAGTAGTTCAACAGGGGGTGGAAACACCATATATTTT CASSSSTGGGNTIYF
TRBJ2-7 15 NA TRBV7-2 TRBD2 TGTGCCAGCAGCTTAGGAAATAGCGGGGGGGACGAGCAGTACTTC CASSLGNSGGDEQYF
TRBJ2-5 14 NA TRBV10-2 NA TGCGCCAGCAGTGCCACAGGGAGGCAAGAGACCCAGTACTTC CASSATGRQETQYF
TRBJ1-2 14 NA TRBV30 TRBD1 TGTGCCTGGAGCCCGGACCAGGGGGCTGGTGGCTACACCTTC CAWSPDQGAGGYTF
TRBJ1-6 15 NA TRBV19 TRBD1 TGTGCCAGTAGTAACCGACAGGGATATAATTCACCCCTCCACTTT CASSNRQGYNSPLHF
TRBJ2-7 14 NA TRBV29-1 TRBD2 TGCAGCGTTCAGACGGGACTAGCGGAGTACGAGCAGTACTTC CSVQTGLAEYEQYF
TRBJ2-7 15 NA TRBV4-3 NA TGCGCCAGCAGCCCGACCCTTGCCAGTACCTACGAGCAGTACTTC CASSPTLASTYEQYF
TRBJ1-6 15 once TRBV30 NA TGTGCCTGGACCGCCCCAGGGGCCTCTAATTCACCCCTCCACTTT CAWTAPGASNSPLHF
TRBJ2-6 15 NA TRBV28 TRBD1 TGTGCCAGCAGTTTACAGGGGGCTGGGGCCAACGTCCTGACTTTC CASSLQGAGANVLTF